Listed below are T cell receptor beta chains from one sample, sequenced in a study of cytomegalovirus exposure and HLA in healthy donors. Produced via immunoSEQ multiplex PCR; TCRdb's table is partial and in-frame only. The sample has about 95,000 clones; around 70% are singletons. Sequences were obtained from PBMCs. These receptors were obtained from a woman aged 45-59 years in good health and CMV-seropositive. Each CDR3 is given without its conserved first and last residue. Each record gives: J gene, D gene, V gene, CDR3 protein. The D gene is left open where the match is weak.

J: TRBJ2-1
D: TRBD2
V: TRBV7-8
CDR3: ASSLVLAGVNEQF

J: TRBJ1-2
D: .
V: TRBV19
CDR3: ATTPGQSNYGYT

J: TRBJ1-2
D: TRBD1
V: TRBV6-1
CDR3: ASSASDRVYYGYT

J: TRBJ2-1
D: TRBD2
V: TRBV4-1
CDR3: ASRGGWTSGNNEQF

J: TRBJ1-6
D: TRBD1
V: TRBV4-1
CDR3: ASSHPRGENSPLH

J: TRBJ2-3
D: TRBD2
V: TRBV10-3
CDR3: AISEVLAGGPYTDTQY

J: TRBJ1-5
D: TRBD1
V: TRBV18
CDR3: ASSPIAGGVDQPQH

J: TRBJ1-2
D: .
V: TRBV6-5
CDR3: ASTLQTVNYGYT

J: TRBJ2-7
D: TRBD1
V: TRBV7-8
CDR3: ASSLQGAYEQY

J: TRBJ1-1
D: .
V: TRBV19
CDR3: ASSIDAVAEAF

J: TRBJ2-1
D: .
V: TRBV2
CDR3: ASNGGGNEQF

J: TRBJ2-7
D: .
V: TRBV29-1
CDR3: SAGTDYEQY

J: TRBJ2-3
D: .
V: TRBV7-9
CDR3: SSSLFGGVEGTDTQY

J: TRBJ1-2
D: TRBD1
V: TRBV28
CDR3: ASSWDRVGGYT

J: TRBJ2-2
D: TRBD2
V: TRBV9
CDR3: ASSIESGLQSNTGELF

J: TRBJ2-7
D: .
V: TRBV12-2
CDR3: ASRLALASSHSYEQY

J: TRBJ2-7
D: TRBD2
V: TRBV9
CDR3: ASSPLAGVGEQY

J: TRBJ1-2
D: TRBD1
V: TRBV6-1
CDR3: ASTLRGEDGYT

J: TRBJ2-2
D: .
V: TRBV25-1
CDR3: ASSEVEVGSWAAGELF

J: TRBJ2-7
D: TRBD1
V: TRBV10-3
CDR3: AISRQGASYEQY

J: TRBJ2-3
D: TRBD1
V: TRBV15
CDR3: ATSTDRGRADTQY

J: TRBJ1-1
D: .
V: TRBV2
CDR3: AIRARGFGTEAF

J: TRBJ1-3
D: TRBD1
V: TRBV28
CDR3: ASSGGGTGVLSGNTIY

J: TRBJ1-1
D: TRBD1
V: TRBV27
CDR3: ASSLTPDRVSTEAF

J: TRBJ2-7
D: .
V: TRBV6-5
CDR3: ASSSSHEQY

J: TRBJ2-7
D: .
V: TRBV28
CDR3: ASTIEGGFSSYEQY

J: TRBJ1-1
D: TRBD1
V: TRBV30
CDR3: AWSVWTGVAF

J: TRBJ2-5
D: .
V: TRBV4-3
CDR3: ASSPGFAEETQY

J: TRBJ2-3
D: TRBD2
V: TRBV7-2
CDR3: ASSLGLFGRGTDTQY

J: TRBJ2-7
D: .
V: TRBV7-9
CDR3: SSSPRATYEQY

J: TRBJ2-5
D: TRBD1
V: TRBV5-4
CDR3: ASSKDRGHYETQY

J: TRBJ2-1
D: .
V: TRBV14
CDR3: ASSQNRVNLF

J: TRBJ2-2
D: .
V: TRBV10-2
CDR3: ASRGDSNTGELF

J: TRBJ2-7
D: TRBD1
V: TRBV5-1
CDR3: ASSIQGVSGEQY

J: TRBJ2-7
D: TRBD1
V: TRBV11-3
CDR3: ASSLKWGQGYEQY

J: TRBJ2-7
D: TRBD2
V: TRBV9
CDR3: ASSVAGGGYEQY

J: TRBJ2-7
D: TRBD1
V: TRBV28
CDR3: ASRPTGTGGEQY

J: TRBJ2-1
D: .
V: TRBV20-1
CDR3: SARDFNEQF

J: TRBJ2-1
D: TRBD2
V: TRBV5-8
CDR3: ASSLVIAGGPWAYNEQF

J: TRBJ2-5
D: TRBD1
V: TRBV11-3
CDR3: ASSTGTGRSYETQY

J: TRBJ1-4
D: .
V: TRBV30
CDR3: AWSLPNEKLF

J: TRBJ1-5
D: TRBD1
V: TRBV10-3
CDR3: ATRNDRVANQPQH

J: TRBJ2-1
D: TRBD2
V: TRBV7-6
CDR3: ASSSTGLANNEQF

J: TRBJ1-5
D: .
V: TRBV5-6
CDR3: ASSLVGATSNQPQH

J: TRBJ2-5
D: .
V: TRBV28
CDR3: ASSFPATVETQY

J: TRBJ2-3
D: .
V: TRBV29-1
CDR3: SVEGLIRGTDTQY

J: TRBJ2-1
D: TRBD1
V: TRBV6-6
CDR3: ASSYEGANEQF

J: TRBJ1-3
D: .
V: TRBV5-1
CDR3: ASSFERSGNTIY

J: TRBJ2-7
D: TRBD1
V: TRBV7-6
CDR3: ASSRKPQGARTYEQY

J: TRBJ1-5
D: .
V: TRBV4-1
CDR3: ASSQVSLFDRFYQPQH

J: TRBJ2-5
D: .
V: TRBV5-1
CDR3: ASSKEQGRLETQY

J: TRBJ2-7
D: TRBD2
V: TRBV5-6
CDR3: ASSLVSGGYEQY

J: TRBJ2-5
D: .
V: TRBV6-1
CDR3: ASSDGADQETQY

J: TRBJ1-4
D: TRBD1
V: TRBV7-6
CDR3: ASSSVGQGRNEKLF

J: TRBJ2-3
D: TRBD2
V: TRBV7-3
CDR3: ASSPQSGGTTDTQY